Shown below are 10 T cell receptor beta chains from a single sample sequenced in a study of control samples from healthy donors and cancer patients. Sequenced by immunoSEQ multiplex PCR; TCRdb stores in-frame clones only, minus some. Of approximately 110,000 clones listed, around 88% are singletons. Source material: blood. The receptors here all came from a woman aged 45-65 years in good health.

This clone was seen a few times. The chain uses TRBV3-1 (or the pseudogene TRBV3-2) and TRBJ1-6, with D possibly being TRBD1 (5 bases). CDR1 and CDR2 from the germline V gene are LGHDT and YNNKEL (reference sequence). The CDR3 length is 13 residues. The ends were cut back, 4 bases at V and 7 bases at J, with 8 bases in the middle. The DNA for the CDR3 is TGTGCCAGCAGCCGACAGATCAATTCACCCCTCCACTTT. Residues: CASSRQINSPLHF.

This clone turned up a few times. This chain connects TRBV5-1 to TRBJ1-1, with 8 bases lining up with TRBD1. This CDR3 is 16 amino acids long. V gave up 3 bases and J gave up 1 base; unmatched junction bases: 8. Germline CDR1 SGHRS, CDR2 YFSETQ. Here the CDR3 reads CASSSGDRKGNTEAFF. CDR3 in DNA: TGCGCCAGCAGCTCCGGGGACAGGAAGGGGAACACTGAAGCTTTCTTT.

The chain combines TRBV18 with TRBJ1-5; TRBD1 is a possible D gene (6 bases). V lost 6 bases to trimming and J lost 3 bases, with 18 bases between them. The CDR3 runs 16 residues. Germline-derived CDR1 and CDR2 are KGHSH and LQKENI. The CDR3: CASSPRLTGDNQPQHF. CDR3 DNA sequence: TGTGCCAGCTCCCCGCGTTTGACAGGAGACAATCAGCCCCAGCATTTT.

CDR3 region: CASRQGTVYEQYV. The CDR3 bases are TGTGCCAGTAGACAGGGGACGGTGTACGAGCAGTACGTC. The J gene is TRBJ2-7, the V gene TRBV19; 7 positions match TRBD1. The ends lost 6 bases at V and 4 bases at J; junction bases unmatched: 6. The CDR3 covers 13 residues. The germline V gene has CDR1 LNHDA and CDR2 SQIVND (reference sequence).

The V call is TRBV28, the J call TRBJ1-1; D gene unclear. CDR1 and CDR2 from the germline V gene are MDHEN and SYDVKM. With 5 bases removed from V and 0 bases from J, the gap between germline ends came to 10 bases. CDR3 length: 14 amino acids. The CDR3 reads CASSVVTVNTEAFF. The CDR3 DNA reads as TGTGCCAGCAGTGTCGTTACAGTGAACACTGAAGCTTTCTTT. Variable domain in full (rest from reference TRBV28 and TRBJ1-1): DVKVTQSSRYLVKRTGEKVFLECVQDMDHENMFWYRQDPGLGLRLIYFSYDVKMKEKGDIPEGYSVSREKKERFSLILESASTNQTSMYLCASSVVTVNTEAFFGQGTRLTVV.

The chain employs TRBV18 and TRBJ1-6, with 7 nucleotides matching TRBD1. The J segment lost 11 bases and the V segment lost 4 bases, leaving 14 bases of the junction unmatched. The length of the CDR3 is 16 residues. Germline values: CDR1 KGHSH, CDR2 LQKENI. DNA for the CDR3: TGTGCCAGCTCACTCGGGGTGGGCAGGGGGAAGGCACCCCTCCACTTT. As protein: CASSLGVGRGKAPLHF.

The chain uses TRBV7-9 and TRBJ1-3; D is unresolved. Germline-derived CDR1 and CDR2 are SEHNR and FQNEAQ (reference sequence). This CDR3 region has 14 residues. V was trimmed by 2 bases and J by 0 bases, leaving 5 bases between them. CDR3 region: CASSLSVSGNTIYF. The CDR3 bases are TGTGCCAGCAGCTTATCAGTCTCTGGAAACACCATATATTTT.

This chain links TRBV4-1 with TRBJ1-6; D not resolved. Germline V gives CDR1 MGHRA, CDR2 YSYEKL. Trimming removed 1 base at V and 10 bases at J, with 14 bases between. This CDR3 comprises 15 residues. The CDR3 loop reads CASSQVAGVGSPLHF. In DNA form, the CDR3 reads TGCGCCAGCAGCCAAGTGGCCGGAGTAGGGTCACCCCTCCACTTT.

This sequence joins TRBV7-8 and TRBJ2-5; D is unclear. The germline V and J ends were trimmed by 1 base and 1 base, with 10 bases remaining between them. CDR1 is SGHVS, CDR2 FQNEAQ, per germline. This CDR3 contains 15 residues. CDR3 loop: CASSLGRAFQETQYF. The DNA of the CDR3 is TGTGCCAGCAGCTTAGGGCGAGCTTTCCAAGAGACCCAGTACTTC.

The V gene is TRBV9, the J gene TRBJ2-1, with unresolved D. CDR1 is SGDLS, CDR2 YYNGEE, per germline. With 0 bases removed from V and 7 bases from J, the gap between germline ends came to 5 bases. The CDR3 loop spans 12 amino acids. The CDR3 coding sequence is TGTGCCAGCAGCGTAGAACAGAATGAGCAGTTCTTC. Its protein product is CASSVEQNEQFF.